This T cell receptor (beta chain) was sequenced for a study of beta chain features in type 1 diabetes. On the study more broadly: Age, gender and cell yields were alike across patients and healthy donors. Study-wide results and limits: Type 1 diabetes patients showed a moderate but significant shortening of TCRB CDR3s in all four CD4+ subsets. VDJ junctions in type 1 diabetes patients carried more deletions and fewer insertions.

Every isolated RNA sample was fully reverse transcribed, so sequencing captured expressed TCRB transcripts. Profiling relied on immunoSEQ multiplex PCR, and the TCRdb table lists in-frame clones only, not all of them. This sample yields about 340,000 clones, of which approximately 9.9% are seen a single time; 1% belongs to the top ten. The CDR3 loop spans 14 amino acids. The J segment lost 7 bases and the V segment lost 5 bases, leaving 7 bases of the junction unmatched. In germline, CDR1 is MDHEN, CDR2 SYDVKM. This clone was recorded a few times. The target antigen is unknown. CD45RO/CCR7/CD25/CD127/CD95/CD27 staining was used to isolate CD4+ naive, central memory, regulatory and stem cell-like memory cells by sorting.

The sequenced sample consisted of central memory CD4+ T cells from blood. The V gene is TRBV28, the J gene TRBJ1-3; 8 bases agree with TRBD1. The TCR comes from a man aged 25 to 40 with type 1 diabetes. The CDR3 region is CASSPQDRVNTIYF. CDR3 nucleotide sequence: TGTGCCAGCAGTCCCCAGGACAGGGTGAACACCATATATTTT.